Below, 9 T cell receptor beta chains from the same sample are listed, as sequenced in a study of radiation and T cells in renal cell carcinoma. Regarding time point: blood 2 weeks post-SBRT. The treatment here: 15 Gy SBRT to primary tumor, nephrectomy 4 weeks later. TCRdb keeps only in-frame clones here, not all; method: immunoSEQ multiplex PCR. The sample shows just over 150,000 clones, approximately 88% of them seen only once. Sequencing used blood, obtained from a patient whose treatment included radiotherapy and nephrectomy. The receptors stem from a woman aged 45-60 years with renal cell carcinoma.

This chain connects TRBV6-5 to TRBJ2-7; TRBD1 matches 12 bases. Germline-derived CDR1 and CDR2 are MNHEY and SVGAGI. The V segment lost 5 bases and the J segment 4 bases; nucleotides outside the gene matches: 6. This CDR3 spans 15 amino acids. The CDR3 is CASSGGQGASYEQYF. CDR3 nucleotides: TGTGCCAGCAGTGGGGGACAGGGGGCGAGTTACGAGCAGTACTTC.

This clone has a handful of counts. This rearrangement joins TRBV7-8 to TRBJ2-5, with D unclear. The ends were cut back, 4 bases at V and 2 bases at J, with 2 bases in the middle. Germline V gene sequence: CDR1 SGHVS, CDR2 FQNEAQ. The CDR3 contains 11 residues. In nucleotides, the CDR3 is TGTGCCAGCAGCTCGCAAGAGACCCAGTACTTC. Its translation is CASSSQETQYF.

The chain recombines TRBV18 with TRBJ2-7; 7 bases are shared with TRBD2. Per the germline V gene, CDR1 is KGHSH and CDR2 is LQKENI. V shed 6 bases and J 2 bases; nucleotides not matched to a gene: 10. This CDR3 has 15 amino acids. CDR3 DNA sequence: TGTGCCAGCTCCCCTCGGGAGGTACGGACCTACGAGCAGTACTTC. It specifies CASSPREVRTYEQYF.

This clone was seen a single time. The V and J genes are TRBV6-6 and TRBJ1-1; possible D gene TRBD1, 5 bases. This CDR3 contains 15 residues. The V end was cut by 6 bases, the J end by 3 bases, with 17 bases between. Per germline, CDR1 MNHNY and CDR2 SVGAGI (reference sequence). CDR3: CASRPGGAGDTEAFF. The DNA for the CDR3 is TGTGCCAGCAGACCGGGCGGGGCCGGGGACACTGAAGCTTTCTTT.

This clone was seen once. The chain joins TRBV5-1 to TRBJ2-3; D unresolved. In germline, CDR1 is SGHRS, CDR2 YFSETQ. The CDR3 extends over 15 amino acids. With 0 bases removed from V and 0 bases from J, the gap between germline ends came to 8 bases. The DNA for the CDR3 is TGCGCCAGCAGCTTGGTCACATCTAGCACAGATACGCAGTATTTT. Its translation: CASSLVTSSTDTQYF.

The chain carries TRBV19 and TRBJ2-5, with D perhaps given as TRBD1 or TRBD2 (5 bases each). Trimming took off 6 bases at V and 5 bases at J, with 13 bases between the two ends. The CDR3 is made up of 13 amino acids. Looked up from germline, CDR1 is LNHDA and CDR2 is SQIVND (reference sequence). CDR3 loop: CASSTGRPETQYF. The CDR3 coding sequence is TGTGCCAGTAGCACGGGACGCCCCGAGACCCAGTACTTC.

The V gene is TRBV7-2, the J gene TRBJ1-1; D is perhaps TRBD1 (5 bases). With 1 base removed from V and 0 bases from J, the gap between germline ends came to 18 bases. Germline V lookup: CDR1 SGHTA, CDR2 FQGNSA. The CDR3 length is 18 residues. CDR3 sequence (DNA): TGTGCCAGCAGCTTAGGTTGGGGCGTGAGACTTATGAACACTGAAGCTTTCTTT. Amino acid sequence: CASSLGWGVRLMNTEAFF.

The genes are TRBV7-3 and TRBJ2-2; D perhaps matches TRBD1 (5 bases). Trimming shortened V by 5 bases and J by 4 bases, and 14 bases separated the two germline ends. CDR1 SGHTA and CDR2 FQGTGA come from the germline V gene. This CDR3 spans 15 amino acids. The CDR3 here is CASSDRTGLTGELFF. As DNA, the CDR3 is TGTGCCAGCAGCGACAGAACAGGCCTCACCGGGGAGCTGTTTTTT.

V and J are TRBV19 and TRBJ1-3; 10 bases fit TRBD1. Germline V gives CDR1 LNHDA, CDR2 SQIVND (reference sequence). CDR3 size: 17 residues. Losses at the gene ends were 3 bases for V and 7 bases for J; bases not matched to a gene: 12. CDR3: CASSITGQGRNRNTIYF. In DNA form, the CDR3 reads TGTGCCAGTAGTATCACGGGACAGGGGCGAAATCGGAACACCATATATTTT.